This T cell receptor (beta chain) originates from a study of prognosis after radiotherapy for stage I lung cancer (TCRdb year 2021). With regard to the full study: Between early 2018 and January 2019, under 20 stage I NSCLC patients were enrolled in Nanjing, China. Four or five patients had oligometastatic NSCLC after their primary tumor was surgically resected, and fourteen patients had newly diagnosed primary stage I lung tumors. All patients were considered medically inoperable, owing to comorbidities in approximately 13 and refusal of surgery in seven or eight. Ages in the cohort of 13 men and 6 women ranged from roughly 50 to 90 years, with a median of 74. On tumor histology, fewer than 15 patients had adenocarcinoma and roughly 7 had squamous cell carcinoma. SBRT was delivered in 3 to 5 fractions with a biologically effective dose of at least 100 Gy, and image-guided IMRT or VMAT was used for delivery. Concurrent therapy was not administered to any patient alongside SBRT. About 20% of the 19 patients developed distant metastases after SBRT, at a median of approximately 7 months; the other 15 showed no significant progression. Peripheral blood TCR beta repertoires were profiled in stage I NSCLC patients before and after stereotactic body radiotherapy, and the repertoires were related to distant failure. The study sequenced around 40 blood samples from 19 patients, one before and one after SBRT per patient. The research as a whole found: TRBV and TRBJ usage frequencies reportedly varied with metastasis status, involving two V genes at baseline and several V and two J genes after SBRT. None of the reported P values were adjusted for multiple comparisons. After SBRT, the number of unique TCR clones decreased (median about 9,900 before versus around 7,000 after; Wilcoxon paired P=0.011). Post-SBRT Shannon entropy and its change from baseline were lower in patients who developed distant metastases; baseline Shannon entropy was not associated with metastases. No determination of tumor specificity was made for expanded TCR clones. The study was limited by the small cohort and short follow-up, and independent validation of the study findings is required.

Two rounds of multiplex PCR were performed to amplify the TCR beta CDR3 region from genomic DNA. The first PCR round used primers specific to each TRBV and TRBJ gene, and the primer sequences were filed in Chinese patent CN105087789A. The second PCR round used universal primers. The Roche High Pure PCR Template Preparation Kit was used to extract genomic DNA from frozen PBMCs. Libraries were sequenced paired-end with 151 bp reads on an Illumina HiSeq 3000. In the original analysis: CutAdapt was used to discard raw reads that did not contain the multiplex PCR primer sequences. High-quality paired reads were merged into contigs with PEAR. By aligning each contig to reference sequences, MiXCR assigned the TRB V, D and J gene segments to that contig. To remove sequencing errors, CDR3 sequences were clustered according to base quality and sequence similarity. Diversity was measured as Shannon entropy normalized by the natural log of productive TCR sequence number. Clonality was defined as one minus Shannon entropy divided by the natural log of the number of unique clonotypes. Progression-free survival cut-offs for repertoire metrics were chosen using the Youden index of ROC curves, with analyses run in R 3.5.3. Using fastp at Q25 and MiXCR, TCRdb reprocessed the public reads and kept productive beta chains. Each CDR3 protein gets just one entry, which takes the most common genes and DNA from the rows behind it. TCRdb's processing, not the authors' own work, is the source of the V and J calls. This sample lists 20,000 or so distinct CDR3 sequences; about 27% were detected once. Around a fifth of the sample lies in the top ten.

This clonotype turned up a few times. Its antigen specificity is not known. This may stem from a read error, because a much larger clone lies one nucleotide away. The missing conserved phenylalanine or tryptophan at the end of this CDR3 makes a read error likely. The limits of the CDR3 on the DNA are not certain, so only TCRdb's listed CDR3 is given. All patients had node-negative disease on CT and PET/CT, and none had a history of other malignancies or had previously received chemotherapy or radiotherapy. At each of two time points, around 6.1 milliliters of peripheral venous blood were collected into EDTA tubes. Ficoll-Paque Plus density-gradient centrifugation was used to isolate PBMCs. Immediately after collection, samples were stored at -80 degrees C until analysis. The germline V gene specifies SNHLY as CDR1 and FYNNEI as CDR2. The CDR3 has 14 residues if both end residues are counted.

The material was PBMCs, obtained before or after stereotactic body radiation therapy (not recorded which). The clonotype was recovered from a donor of 50 years or more with non-small cell lung cancer. The rearranged segments are TRBV2 and TRBJ2-7; TRBD2 was called by the table and not checked on the DNA. The CDR3 reads CASRRGRSSREQCL.